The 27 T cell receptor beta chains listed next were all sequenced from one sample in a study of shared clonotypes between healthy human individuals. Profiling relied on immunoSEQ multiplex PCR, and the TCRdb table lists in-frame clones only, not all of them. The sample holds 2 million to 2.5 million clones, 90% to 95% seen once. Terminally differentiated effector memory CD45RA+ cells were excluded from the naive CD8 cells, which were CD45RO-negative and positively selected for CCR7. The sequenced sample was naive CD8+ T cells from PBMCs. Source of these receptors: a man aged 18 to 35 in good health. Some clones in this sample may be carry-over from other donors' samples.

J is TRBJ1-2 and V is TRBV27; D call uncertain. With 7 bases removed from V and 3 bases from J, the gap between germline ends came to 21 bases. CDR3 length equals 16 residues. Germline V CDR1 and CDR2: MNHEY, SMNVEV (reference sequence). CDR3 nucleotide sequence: TGTGCCAGCACCCGAACCGCACGGTCGGTGCACTATGGCTACACCTTC. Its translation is CASTRTARSVHYGYTF.

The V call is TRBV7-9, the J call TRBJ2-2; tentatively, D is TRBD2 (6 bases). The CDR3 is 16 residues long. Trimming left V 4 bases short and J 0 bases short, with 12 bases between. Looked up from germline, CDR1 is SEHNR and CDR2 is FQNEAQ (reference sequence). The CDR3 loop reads CASSYGPSANTGELFF. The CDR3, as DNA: TGTGCCAGCAGCTATGGGCCTAGCGCGAACACCGGGGAGCTGTTTTTT.

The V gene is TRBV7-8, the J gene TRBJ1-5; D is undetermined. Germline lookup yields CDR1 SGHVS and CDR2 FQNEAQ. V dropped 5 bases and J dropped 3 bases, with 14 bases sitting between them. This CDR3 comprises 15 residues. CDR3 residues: CASSVYGSSNQPQHF. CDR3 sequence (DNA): TGTGCCAGCAGCGTCTACGGGAGTTCCAATCAGCCCCAGCATTTT.

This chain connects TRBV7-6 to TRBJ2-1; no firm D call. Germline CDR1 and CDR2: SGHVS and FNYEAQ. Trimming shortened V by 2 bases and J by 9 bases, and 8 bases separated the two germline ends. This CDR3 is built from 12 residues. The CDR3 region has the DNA TGTGCCAGCAGCTTATACTCTGGTGAGCAGTTCTTC. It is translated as CASSLYSGEQFF.

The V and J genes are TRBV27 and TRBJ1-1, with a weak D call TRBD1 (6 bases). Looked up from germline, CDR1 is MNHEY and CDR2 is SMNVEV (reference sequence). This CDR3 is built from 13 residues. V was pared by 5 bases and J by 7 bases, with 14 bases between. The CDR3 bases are TGTGCCAGCAGTCAGCTGGGACACCTTGAAGCTTTCTTT. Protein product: CASSQLGHLEAFF.

The CDR3 reads CATAASGASNTGELFF. In DNA form, the CDR3 reads TGTGCCACCGCCGCTAGCGGGGCCTCAAACACCGGGGAGCTGTTTTTT. This chain connects TRBV19 to TRBJ2-2, with 9 bases fitting TRBD2. The CDR3 spans 16 residues. The trim removed 10 bases at V and 2 bases at J, leaving 11 bases unmatched. Germline values: CDR1 LNHDA, CDR2 SQIVND (reference sequence).

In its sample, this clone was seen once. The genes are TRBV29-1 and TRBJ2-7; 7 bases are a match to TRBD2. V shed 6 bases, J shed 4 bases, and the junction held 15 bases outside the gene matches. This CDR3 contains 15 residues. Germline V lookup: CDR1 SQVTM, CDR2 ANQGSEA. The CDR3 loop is CSVLGGGIPPYEQYF. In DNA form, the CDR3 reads TGCAGCGTGTTGGGGGGGGGAATCCCTCCTTACGAGCAGTACTTC.

As DNA, the CDR3 is TGTGCCACCAGCAGAGATCCCCCTCGGTGGGGTGAATACAATGAGCAGTTCTTC. Protein sequence: CATSRDPPRWGEYNEQFF. The chain combines TRBV15 with TRBJ2-1; D gene uncertain. With 0 bases removed from V and 4 bases from J, the gap between germline ends came to 19 bases. The V gene's germline CDR1 is LNHNV and CDR2 YYDKDF (reference sequence). This CDR3 region has 18 residues.

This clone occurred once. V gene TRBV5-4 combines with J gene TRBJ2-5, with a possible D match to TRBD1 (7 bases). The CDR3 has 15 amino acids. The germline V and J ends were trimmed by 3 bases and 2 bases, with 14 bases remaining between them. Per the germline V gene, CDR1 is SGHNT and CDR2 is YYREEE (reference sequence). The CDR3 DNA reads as TGTGCCAGCAGCTCGCGACAGGGAGGACAAGAGACCCAGTACTTC. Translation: CASSSRQGGQETQYF.

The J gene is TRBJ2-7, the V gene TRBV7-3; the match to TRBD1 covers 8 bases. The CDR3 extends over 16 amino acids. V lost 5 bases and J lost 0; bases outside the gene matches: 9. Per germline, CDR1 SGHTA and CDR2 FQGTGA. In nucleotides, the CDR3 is TGTGCCAGCAGCCGACTCAGGGGGCTTAGCTCCTACGAGCAGTACTTC. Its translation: CASSRLRGLSSYEQYF.

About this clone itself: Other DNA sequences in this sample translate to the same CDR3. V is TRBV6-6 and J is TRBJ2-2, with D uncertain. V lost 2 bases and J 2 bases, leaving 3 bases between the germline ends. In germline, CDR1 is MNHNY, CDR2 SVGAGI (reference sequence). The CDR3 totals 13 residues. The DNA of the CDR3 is TGTGCCAGCAGTTACGTCAACACCGGGGAGCTGTTTTTT. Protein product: CASSYVNTGELFF.

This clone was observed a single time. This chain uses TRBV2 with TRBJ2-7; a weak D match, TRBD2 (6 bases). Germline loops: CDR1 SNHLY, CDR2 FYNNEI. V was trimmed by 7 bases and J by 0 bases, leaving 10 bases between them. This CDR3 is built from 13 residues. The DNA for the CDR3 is TGTGCCAGCACGGGCGGGAACTCCTACGAGCAGTACTTC. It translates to CASTGGNSYEQYF.

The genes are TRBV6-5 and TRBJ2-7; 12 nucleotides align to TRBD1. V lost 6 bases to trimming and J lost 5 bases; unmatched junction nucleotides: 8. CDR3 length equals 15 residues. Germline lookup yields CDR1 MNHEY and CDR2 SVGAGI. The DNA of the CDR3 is TGTGCCAGCAGCCACGGGGGACAGGGGGCCCACGAGCAGTACTTC. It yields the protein CASSHGGQGAHEQYF.

CDR3 nucleotide sequence: TGTGCCAGCAGACCCGGCGGACAGAAAGATCAGCCCCAGCATTTT. It encodes CASRPGGQKDQPQHF. The V gene is TRBV6-5, the J gene TRBJ1-5, with D possibly TRBD1 on 6 matching bases. V was trimmed by 6 bases and J by 5 bases, leaving 17 bases between them. The CDR3 length is 15 residues. The germline CDR1 and CDR2 sequences are MNHEY and SVGAGI.

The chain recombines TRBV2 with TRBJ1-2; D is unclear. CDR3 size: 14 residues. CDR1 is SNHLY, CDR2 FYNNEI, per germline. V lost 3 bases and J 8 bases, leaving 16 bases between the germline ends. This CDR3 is CASSENPPGRGYTF. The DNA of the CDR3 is TGTGCCAGCAGTGAGAACCCCCCAGGACGAGGCTACACCTTC. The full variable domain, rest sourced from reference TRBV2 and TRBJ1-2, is EPEVTQTPSHQVTQMGQEVILRCVPISNHLYFYWYRQILGQKVEFLVSFYNNEISEKSEIFDDQFSVERPDGSNFTLKIRSTKLEDSAMYFCASSENPPGRGYTFGSGTRLTVV.

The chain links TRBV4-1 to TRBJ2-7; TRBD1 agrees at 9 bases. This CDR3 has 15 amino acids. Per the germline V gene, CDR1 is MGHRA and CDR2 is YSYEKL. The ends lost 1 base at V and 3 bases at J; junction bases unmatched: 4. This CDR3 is CASSQAGTGIYEQYF. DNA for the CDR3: TGCGCCAGCAGCCAAGCGGGGACAGGGATCTACGAGCAGTACTTC.

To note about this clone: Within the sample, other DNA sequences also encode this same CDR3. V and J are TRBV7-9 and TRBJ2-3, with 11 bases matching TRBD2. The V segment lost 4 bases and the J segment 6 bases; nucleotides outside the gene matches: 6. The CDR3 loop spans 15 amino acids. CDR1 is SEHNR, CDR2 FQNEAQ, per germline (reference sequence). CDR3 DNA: TGTGCCAGCAGCTATCTAGCGGGAGGTCCCGATACGCAGTATTTT. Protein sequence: CASSYLAGGPDTQYF.

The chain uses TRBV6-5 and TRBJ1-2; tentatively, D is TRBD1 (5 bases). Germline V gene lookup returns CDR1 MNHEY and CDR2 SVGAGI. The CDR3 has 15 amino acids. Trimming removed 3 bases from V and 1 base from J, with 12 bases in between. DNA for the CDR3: TGTGCCAGCAGTTATACAGAGGGGCTTAACTATGGCTACACCTTC. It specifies CASSYTEGLNYGYTF.

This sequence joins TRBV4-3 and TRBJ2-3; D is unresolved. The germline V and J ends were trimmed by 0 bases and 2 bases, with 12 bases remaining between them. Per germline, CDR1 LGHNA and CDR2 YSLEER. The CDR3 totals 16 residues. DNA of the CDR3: TGCGCCAGCAGCCAAGATGGGATAGGGTCCACAGATACGCAGTATTTT. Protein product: CASSQDGIGSTDTQYF.

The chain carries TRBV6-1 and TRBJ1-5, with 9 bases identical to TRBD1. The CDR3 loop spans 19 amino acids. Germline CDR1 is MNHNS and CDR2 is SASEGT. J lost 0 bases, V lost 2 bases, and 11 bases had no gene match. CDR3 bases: TGTGCCAGCAGTGAAAGGGACAGGGAGGGCGGGTATAGCAATCAGCCCCAGCATTTT. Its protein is CASSERDREGGYSNQPQHF.

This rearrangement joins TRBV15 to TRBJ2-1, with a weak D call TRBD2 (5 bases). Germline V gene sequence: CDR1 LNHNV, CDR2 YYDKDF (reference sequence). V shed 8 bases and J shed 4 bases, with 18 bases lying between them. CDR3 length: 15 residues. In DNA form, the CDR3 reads TGTGCCACCTCCCGACTACCTGGGGTATACAATGAGCAGTTCTTC. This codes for CATSRLPGVYNEQFF.

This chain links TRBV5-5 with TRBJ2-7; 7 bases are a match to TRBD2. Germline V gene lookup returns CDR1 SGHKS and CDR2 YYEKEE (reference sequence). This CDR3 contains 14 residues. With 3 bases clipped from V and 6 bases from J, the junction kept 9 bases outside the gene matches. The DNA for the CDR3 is TGTGCCAGCAGCTGGGGAGCGGGGAAGAGCGAGCAGTACTTC. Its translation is CASSWGAGKSEQYF.

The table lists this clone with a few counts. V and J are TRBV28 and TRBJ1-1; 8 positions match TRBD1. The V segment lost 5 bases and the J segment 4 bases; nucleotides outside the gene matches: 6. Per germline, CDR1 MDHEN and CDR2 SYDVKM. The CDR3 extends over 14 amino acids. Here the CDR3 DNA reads TGTGCCAGCAGTCCCGGACAGGGTACCACTGAAGCTTTCTTT. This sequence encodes CASSPGQGTTEAFF.

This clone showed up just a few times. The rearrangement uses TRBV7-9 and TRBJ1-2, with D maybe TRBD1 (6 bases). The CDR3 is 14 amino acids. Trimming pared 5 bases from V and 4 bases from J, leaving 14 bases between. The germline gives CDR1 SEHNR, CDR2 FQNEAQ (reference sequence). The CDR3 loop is CASSVIRDTYGYTF. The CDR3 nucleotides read TGTGCCAGCAGCGTTATCCGGGACACCTATGGCTACACCTTC.

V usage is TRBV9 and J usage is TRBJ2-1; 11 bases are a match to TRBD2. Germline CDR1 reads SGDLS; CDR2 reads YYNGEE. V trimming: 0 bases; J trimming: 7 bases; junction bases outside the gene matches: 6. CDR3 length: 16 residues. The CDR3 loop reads CASSVAGGLAVNEQFF. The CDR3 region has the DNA TGTGCCAGCAGCGTAGCAGGGGGACTAGCGGTTAATGAGCAGTTCTTC.

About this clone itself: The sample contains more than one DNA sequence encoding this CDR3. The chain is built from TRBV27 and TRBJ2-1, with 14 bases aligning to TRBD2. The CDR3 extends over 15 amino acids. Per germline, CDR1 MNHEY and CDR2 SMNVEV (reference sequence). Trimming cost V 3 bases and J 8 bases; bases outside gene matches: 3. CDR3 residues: CASSLGLAGVDEQFF. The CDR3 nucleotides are TGTGCCAGCAGTTTGGGACTAGCGGGAGTCGATGAGCAGTTCTTC.

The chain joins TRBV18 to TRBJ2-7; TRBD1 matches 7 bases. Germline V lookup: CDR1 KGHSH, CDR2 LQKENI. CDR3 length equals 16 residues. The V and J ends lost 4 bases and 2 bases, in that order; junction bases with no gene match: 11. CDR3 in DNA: TGTGCCAGCTCACGTACTTCGACAGGGATCGCCTACGAGCAGTACTTC. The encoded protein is CASSRTSTGIAYEQYF.